Listed below are T cell receptor beta chains from one sample, sequenced in a study of Ad26.COV2.S vaccination and SARS-CoV-2 variants. This table comes from immunoSEQ multiplex PCR, and its TCRdb copy is limited to in-frame clones, with some not included. Altogether about 480,000 clones are present, around 85% being singletons, with the ten largest covering 9.5% to 15%. This sample comprised peripheral blood, obtained in a trial of Ad26.COV2.S vaccine versus placebo. The receptors were gathered from a person between 18 and 60 years old who received the Ad26.COV2.S COVID-19 vaccine or a placebo. Each CDR3 is given with its conserved first and last residue. Each record gives: CDR3 protein, CDR3 DNA, clone size, D gene, J gene, V gene. The D gene is left open where the match is weak. Not every row has a clone size; where given, it reads once, few, many or a size class.

CDR3 protein: CAWSPGTGFYQPQHF
CDR3 DNA: TGTGCCTGGAGTCCGGGTACAGGGTTTTATCAGCCCCAGCATTTT
clone size: few
D gene: .
J gene: TRBJ1-5
V gene: TRBV30

CDR3 protein: CATLDPTGGRYEQYF
CDR3 DNA: TGTGCCACCCTAGATCCGACAGGGGGTCGGTACGAGCAGTACTTC
clone size: .
D gene: TRBD1
J gene: TRBJ2-7
V gene: TRBV19

CDR3 protein: CASSQGPDRVDEQFF
CDR3 DNA: TGCGCCAGCAGCCAAGGCCCAGACAGGGTGGATGAGCAGTTCTTC
clone size: .
D gene: TRBD1
J gene: TRBJ2-1
V gene: TRBV4-1

CDR3 protein: CASSLNRLANTGELFF
CDR3 DNA: TGTGCCAGCAGCTTAAATCGTCTAGCGAACACCGGGGAGCTGTTTTTT
clone size: few
D gene: .
J gene: TRBJ2-2
V gene: TRBV7-6

CDR3 protein: CAWSEWGGPDTGELFF
CDR3 DNA: TGTGCCTGGAGTGAGTGGGGAGGGCCGGACACCGGGGAGCTGTTTTTT
clone size: few
D gene: TRBD2
J gene: TRBJ2-2
V gene: TRBV30

CDR3 protein: CASSLAGTGGSNNEQFF
CDR3 DNA: TGTGCCAGCAGTTTGGCTGGGACTGGCGGGAGCAATAATGAGCAGTTCTTC
clone size: .
D gene: TRBD2
J gene: TRBJ2-1
V gene: TRBV28

CDR3 protein: CASSYSSVGSSYEQYF
CDR3 DNA: TGTGCCAGCAGTTACTCGTCAGTTGGTAGCTCCTACGAGCAGTACTTC
clone size: .
D gene: .
J gene: TRBJ2-7
V gene: TRBV6-2/TRBV6-3

CDR3 protein: CASSPGQGDTEAFF
CDR3 DNA: TGTGCCAGCAGCCCGGGACAGGGAGACACTGAAGCTTTCTTT
clone size: once
D gene: TRBD1
J gene: TRBJ1-1
V gene: TRBV2

CDR3 protein: CASARVVSYEQYF
CDR3 DNA: TGTGCCAGCGCTCGGGTTGTATCCTACGAGCAGTACTTC
clone size: .
D gene: .
J gene: TRBJ2-7
V gene: TRBV6-5

CDR3 protein: CASSRGGPDTQYF
CDR3 DNA: TGTGCCAGCAGCCGAGGGGGTCCGGATACGCAGTATTTT
clone size: .
D gene: .
J gene: TRBJ2-3
V gene: TRBV7-3

CDR3 protein: CASSVAPGDTYGYTF
CDR3 DNA: TGTGCCAGCAGCGTAGCCCCGGGGGACACCTATGGCTACACCTTC
clone size: .
D gene: .
J gene: TRBJ1-2
V gene: TRBV9

CDR3 protein: CASTHPTPGGGNEQFF
CDR3 DNA: TGTGCCAGCACTCACCCCACCCCAGGGGGCGGGAATGAGCAGTTCTTC
clone size: .
D gene: TRBD1
J gene: TRBJ2-1
V gene: TRBV28

CDR3 protein: CASSWLFTDTQYF
CDR3 DNA: TGTGCCAGCAGTTGGCTATTCACAGATACGCAGTATTTT
clone size: .
D gene: .
J gene: TRBJ2-3
V gene: TRBV6-2/TRBV6-3

CDR3 protein: CASSRLGTQPQHF
CDR3 DNA: TGTGCCAGCAGCCGCCTCGGGACACAGCCCCAGCATTTT
clone size: once
D gene: .
J gene: TRBJ1-5
V gene: TRBV28

CDR3 protein: CASSGPFSFQGPGDQFF
CDR3 DNA: TGTGCCAGCAGTGGTCCCTTTTCCTTCCAAGGCCCCGGGGATCAGTTCTTC
clone size: once
D gene: .
J gene: TRBJ2-1
V gene: TRBV25-1

CDR3 protein: CASSAVRGRDTEAFF
CDR3 DNA: TGTGCCAGCAGTGCGGTCCGGGGGCGCGACACTGAAGCTTTCTTT
clone size: once
D gene: .
J gene: TRBJ1-1
V gene: TRBV2

CDR3 protein: CASSPTRYPTDTQYF
CDR3 DNA: TGTGCCAGCAGTCCTACAAGGTACCCCACAGATACGCAGTATTTT
clone size: .
D gene: .
J gene: TRBJ2-3
V gene: TRBV27

CDR3 protein: CASSYGTEAFF
CDR3 DNA: TGTGCCAGCAGCTACGGGACGGAAGCTTTCTTT
clone size: .
D gene: .
J gene: TRBJ1-1
V gene: TRBV7-9

CDR3 protein: CSVGQGSIGELFF
CDR3 DNA: TGCAGCGTTGGACAGGGGTCTATCGGGGAGCTGTTTTTT
clone size: .
D gene: TRBD1
J gene: TRBJ2-2
V gene: TRBV29-1

CDR3 protein: CASRVRGNSNQPQHF
CDR3 DNA: TGTGCCAGCAGAGTAAGGGGAAATAGCAATCAGCCCCAGCATTTT
clone size: once
D gene: .
J gene: TRBJ1-5
V gene: TRBV28

CDR3 protein: CASSLVVGGSYEQYF
CDR3 DNA: TGCGCCAGCAGCTTGGTGGTGGGGGGCTCCTACGAGCAGTACTTC
clone size: .
D gene: .
J gene: TRBJ2-7
V gene: TRBV5-1